Presented here are 21 T cell receptor beta chains from one specimen sequenced in a study of lymphopenia after photon versus proton radiotherapy. Assay: immunoSEQ multiplex PCR; the TCRdb copy retains only in-frame clones and omits some. Of 30,000 to 40,000 clones listed, about 94% are singletons. Source: peripheral blood, taken from a patient treated with photon-based radiotherapy. These receptors came from a man aged 55 to 69 with cholangiocarcinoma.

This clone was found a few times. The rearrangement uses TRBV6-6 and TRBJ1-4; possible D gene TRBD1, 6 bases. Germline V gene sequence: CDR1 MNHNY, CDR2 SVGAGI (reference sequence). Trimming removed 7 bases from V and 7 bases from J, with 22 bases in between. This CDR3 comprises 16 residues. In DNA form, the CDR3 reads TGTGCCAGCACAGGGGACTACCGGGACGGGGGTGAAAAACTGTTTTTT. Its translation: CASTGDYRDGGEKLFF.

The genes are TRBV19 and TRBJ1-1; TRBD1 might be the D (5 bases). Germline values: CDR1 LNHDA, CDR2 SQIVND (reference sequence). The CDR3 covers 15 residues. Trimming stripped 2 bases from V and 1 base from J, with 11 bases between. CDR3 nucleotides: TGTGCCAGTAGTATACAGGGCTTGAGGAACACTGAAGCTTTCTTT. This gives the protein CASSIQGLRNTEAFF.

This clone was seen a single time. The chain carries TRBV9 and TRBJ1-3; D ambiguous. Germline CDR1 SGDLS, CDR2 YYNGEE. The ends were cut back, 0 bases at V and 4 bases at J, with 5 bases in the middle. This CDR3 is built from 13 residues. DNA for the CDR3: TGTGCCAGCAGCGTAGAATGGGGAAACACCATATATTTT. Encoded protein: CASSVEWGNTIYF.

This chain connects TRBV10-3 to TRBJ2-7, with 11 bases fitting TRBD1. Germline V gives CDR1 ENHRY, CDR2 SYGVKD. This CDR3 contains 14 residues. J gave up 2 bases and V 6 bases, and 3 bases lay outside the gene matches. Here the CDR3 DNA reads TGTGCCATCAGGGCGGGACAGGGGGCCTACGAGCAGTACTTC. It encodes CAIRAGQGAYEQYF.

The genes are TRBV18 and TRBJ2-3, with 11 bases fitting TRBD2. V was pared by 6 bases and J by 0 bases, with 5 bases of the junction left unmatched. The CDR3 spans 16 residues. Germline-derived CDR1 and CDR2 are KGHSH and LQKENI. For the CDR3, the DNA is TGTGCCAGCTCTCAGACTAGCGGGAAAAGCACAGATACGCAGTATTTT. It codes for CASSQTSGKSTDTQYF.

This chain uses TRBV20-1 with TRBJ1-2, with D tentatively TRBD1 (5 bases). V lost 6 bases, J lost 3 bases, and 8 bases lay in between. Germline CDR1 is DFQATT and CDR2 is SNEGSKA (reference sequence). This CDR3 has 11 amino acids. For the CDR3, the DNA is TGCAGTGCCGTAGGGGACTATGGCTACACCTTC. This gives the protein CSAVGDYGYTF.

The chain uses TRBV4-1 and TRBJ2-7; 9 positions match TRBD2. The V and J ends lost 4 bases and 2 bases, in that order; junction bases with no gene match: 9. CDR3 size: 16 residues. Germline CDR1 and CDR2: MGHRA and YSYEKL. The CDR3 coding sequence is TGCGCCAGCAGCCGGTCAGGCGGGAGGGCCGCCTACGAGCAGTACTTC. Protein sequence: CASSRSGGRAAYEQYF.

This chain links TRBV5-1 with TRBJ1-1, with 8 positions matching TRBD1. The trim removed 3 bases at V and 1 base at J, leaving 11 bases unmatched. CDR1 is SGHRS, CDR2 YFSETQ, per germline. This CDR3 is built from 17 residues. In DNA form, the CDR3 reads TGCGCCAGCAGCTGGTTGTTGGGGGGACAGGCGAACACTGAAGCTTTCTTT. Its protein product is CASSWLLGGQANTEAFF.

The chain recombines TRBV27 with TRBJ2-7, with 7 bases that match TRBD1. The length of the CDR3 is 13 residues. Trimming cost V 6 bases and J 3 bases; bases outside gene matches: 5. Germline CDR1 is MNHEY and CDR2 is SMNVEV (reference sequence). This CDR3 is CASSWDSHYEQYF. CDR3 sequence (DNA): TGTGCCAGCAGCTGGGACAGCCACTACGAGCAGTACTTC.

V gene TRBV7-9 combines with J gene TRBJ2-6; D gene unclear. Germline CDR1 is SEHNR and CDR2 is FQNEAQ (reference sequence). The CDR3 is 13 amino acids. Trimming cost V 5 bases and J 0 bases, with 2 bases left between them. The CDR3: CASSRSGANVLTF. CDR3 sequence (DNA): TGTGCCAGCAGCCGCTCTGGGGCCAACGTCCTGACTTTC.

The chain joins TRBV5-1 to TRBJ2-3, with 10 positions matching TRBD2. The CDR3 consists of 17 residues. With 0 bases clipped from V and 2 bases from J, the junction kept 6 bases outside the gene matches. Germline V lookup: CDR1 SGHRS, CDR2 YFSETQ. The CDR3 reads CASSLGRLAGFTDTQYF. In DNA, the CDR3 is TGCGCCAGCAGCTTGGGTCGACTAGCGGGCTTCACAGATACGCAGTATTTT.

This clone was picked up one time. The rearrangement uses TRBV6-6 and TRBJ2-5; D is perhaps TRBD2 (6 bases). V was pared by 2 bases and J by 0 bases, with 10 bases between. The CDR3 contains 15 residues. Per the germline V gene, CDR1 is MNHNY and CDR2 is SVGAGI (reference sequence). The CDR3 region has the DNA TGTGCCAGCAGTTACCGGACGGGAGACCAAGAGACCCAGTACTTC. Protein sequence: CASSYRTGDQETQYF.

This chain joins TRBV29-1 and TRBJ2-5; 9 bases agree with TRBD2. Per the germline V gene, CDR1 is SQVTM and CDR2 is ANQGSEA. With 4 bases clipped from V and 3 bases from J, the junction kept 6 bases outside the gene matches. The CDR3 has 14 residues. The CDR3 is CSVGGPSGEETQYF. Written as DNA, the CDR3 is TGCAGCGTTGGTGGGCCTAGCGGGGAAGAGACCCAGTACTTC.

The chain recombines TRBV5-1 with TRBJ2-7, with 10 bases identical to TRBD2. V trimming: 0 bases; J trimming: 3 bases; junction bases outside the gene matches: 3. The germline V gene encodes CDR1 SGHRS and CDR2 YFSETQ. The CDR3 totals 15 residues. CDR3 bases: TGCGCCAGCAGCTTGGGACTAGCGGGTTTCTACGAGCAGTACTTC. The encoded protein is CASSLGLAGFYEQYF. The full variable domain, with the rest looked up from reference TRBV5-1 and TRBJ2-7, is KAGVTQTPRYLIKTRGQQVTLSCSPISGHRSVSWYQQTPGQGLQFLFEYFSETQRNKGNFPGRFSGRQFSNSRSEMNVSTLELGDSALYLCASSLGLAGFYEQYFGPGTRLTVT.

The chain uses TRBV28 and TRBJ1-4; D possibly corresponds to TRBD1 (6 bases). Trimming took 5 bases from V and 3 from J, leaving 16 bases between them. The CDR3 is 16 residues long. Germline V gene sequence: CDR1 MDHEN, CDR2 SYDVKM. CDR3 bases: TGTGCCAGCAGTACGGGGGCAGGGACGCCTAATGAAAAACTGTTTTTT. As protein: CASSTGAGTPNEKLFF.

This clone was observed a few times. This sequence joins TRBV5-1 and TRBJ2-7, with 10 bases matching TRBD2. Trimming removed 4 bases from V and 4 bases from J; junction bases left unmatched: 11. This CDR3 region has 16 residues. The germline CDR1 and CDR2 sequences are SGHRS and YFSETQ. CDR3 coding DNA: TGCGCCAGCAGCGGGACCCGGAGCGGGAGGGGGTACGAGCAGTACTTC. The encoded protein is CASSGTRSGRGYEQYF.

The V and J genes are TRBV19 and TRBJ2-2, with no clear D. The CDR3 length is 14 residues. V gave up 5 bases and J gave up 4 bases, with 11 bases separating them. The V gene's germline CDR1 is LNHDA and CDR2 SQIVND (reference sequence). The CDR3 spells CASSGALLTGELFF. The CDR3 bases are TGTGCCAGTAGTGGCGCTTTGCTCACCGGGGAGCTGTTTTTT.

The gene calls are TRBV10-1 and TRBJ1-3; D remains ambiguous. The germline CDR1 and CDR2 sequences are WNHNN and SYGVQD (reference sequence). Deletions cut 2 bases from V and 0 bases from J, with 8 bases between. The CDR3 has 15 amino acids. This CDR3 reads CASSEALSSGNTIYF. Written as DNA, the CDR3 is TGCGCCAGCAGTGAGGCTCTGAGCTCTGGAAACACCATATATTTT.

The rearrangement joins TRBV11-2 to TRBJ2-7; a weak D match, TRBD1 (6 bases). Germline CDR1 SGHAT, CDR2 FQNNGV. The V end was cut by 5 bases, the J end by 10 bases, with 12 bases between. CDR3 length: 11 residues. The CDR3 protein is CASSPGQQQYF. The CDR3 region has the DNA TGTGCCAGCAGCCCAGGACAGCAACAGTACTTC.

This clone appeared once. The chain uses TRBV4-2 and TRBJ1-5; D possibly corresponds to TRBD1 (6 bases). This CDR3 contains 16 residues. The germline gives CDR1 LGHNA, CDR2 YNFKEQ. Deletions cut 3 bases from V and 2 bases from J, with 14 bases between. In DNA, the CDR3 is TGTGCCAGCAGCCACCTCTCGGGGGGCGGCAATCAGCCCCAGCATTTT. This codes for CASSHLSGGGNQPQHF.

This sequence joins TRBV19 and TRBJ1-4, with D unresolved. This CDR3 spans 16 amino acids. The V gene lost 5 bases and the J gene lost 2 bases, with 15 bases spanning the gap. CDR1 and CDR2 from the germline V gene are LNHDA and SQIVND (reference sequence). In DNA form, the CDR3 reads TGTGCCAGTAGTTTAAACCCCGGCGCGACTAATGAAAAACTGTTTTTT. Its translation is CASSLNPGATNEKLFF. Filled out from reference TRBV19 and TRBJ1-4, the complete variable domain reads DGGITQSPKYLFRKEGQNVTLSCEQNLNHDAMYWYRQDPGQGLRLIYYSQIVNDFQKGDIAEGYSVSREKKESFPLTVTSAQKNPTAFYLCASSLNPGATNEKLFFGSGTQLSVL.